Listed here are 28 T cell receptor beta chains from one sample, sequenced in a study of OX40 agonist ivuxolimab in advanced cancers. TCRdb keeps only in-frame clones here, not all; method: immunoSEQ multiplex PCR. The sample includes some 30,000 clones, around nine tenths of them seen just once. The source material was CD4+ or CD8+ T cells sorted from blood, sampled in a trial of the OX40 agonist ivuxolimab. The source of these receptors is an adult with an advanced solid tumor such as melanoma, head and neck, liver or kidney cancer.

The rearrangement joins TRBV5-1 to TRBJ2-7, with 7 bases matching TRBD1. The CDR3 is 12 residues long. V trimming: 4 bases; J trimming: 3 bases; junction bases outside the gene matches: 1. Germline V CDR1 and CDR2: SGHRS, YFSETQ. CDR3 DNA: TGCGCCAGCAGCCGGGACAGCTACGAGCAGTACTTC. This gives the protein CASSRDSYEQYF.

Written as DNA, the CDR3 is TGTGCCAGCAGGGGCGGCGGATCCTCCTACGAGCAGTACTTC. Its translation is CASRGGGSSYEQYF. The rearrangement joins TRBV6-5 to TRBJ2-7; D is ambiguous. Trimming cost V 6 bases and J 0 bases, with 12 bases left between them. The CDR3 is 14 amino acids. Germline lookup yields CDR1 MNHEY and CDR2 SVGAGI.

The chain couples TRBV18 to TRBJ1-1, with D possibly matching TRBD1 (6 bases). CDR3 length: 13 amino acids. Trimming left V 4 bases short and J 5 bases short, with 11 bases between. Germline CDR1 KGHSH, CDR2 LQKENI. The CDR3 is CASSQGEKTEAFF. In DNA form, the CDR3 reads TGTGCCAGCTCACAGGGGGAAAAAACTGAAGCTTTCTTT.

This clone was observed once. The chain is built from TRBV7-9 and TRBJ2-6; unclear D gene. Germline V gives CDR1 SEHNR, CDR2 FQNEAQ (reference sequence). Trimming cost V 5 bases and J 0 bases, with 11 bases left between them. The CDR3 totals 16 residues. The CDR3 DNA reads TGTGCCAGCAGCCTGAACCCCCCCTCTGGGGCCAACGTCCTGACTTTC. Protein product: CASSLNPPSGANVLTF.

This chain joins TRBV2 and TRBJ2-3; D possibly corresponds to TRBD2 (5 bases). V lost 8 bases to trimming and J lost 0 bases, with 9 bases between them. Germline CDR1 reads SNHLY; CDR2 reads FYNNEI. This CDR3 comprises 13 residues. Here the CDR3 DNA reads TGTGCCAGCCGTTGGACTAGCACAGATACGCAGTATTTT. Protein sequence: CASRWTSTDTQYF.

This clone was found a few times. The chain uses TRBV19 and TRBJ1-1; possibly TRBD1 for D (6 bases). The CDR3 extends over 13 amino acids. V gave up 5 bases and J gave up 8 bases, with 15 bases separating them. The germline V gene encodes CDR1 LNHDA and CDR2 SQIVND (reference sequence). DNA of the CDR3: TGTGCCAGTAGTGCCCGAGACAGGATCGAAGCTTTCTTT. Residues: CASSARDRIEAFF.

This clone was seen only once. This rearrangement joins TRBV6-5 to TRBJ1-3; maybe TRBD1 (5 bases). Trimming took off 6 bases at V and 0 bases at J, with 12 bases between the two ends. Per the germline V gene, CDR1 is MNHEY and CDR2 is SVGAGI. There are 15 residues in the CDR3. CDR3 in amino acids: CASSPGRSSGNTIYF. CDR3 sequence (DNA): TGTGCCAGCAGCCCGGGACGCAGCTCTGGAAACACCATATATTTT.

This chain connects TRBV20-1 to TRBJ2-5; D gene uncertain. The CDR3 extends over 11 amino acids. Germline lookup yields CDR1 DFQATT and CDR2 SNEGSKA (reference sequence). Trimming removed 0 bases at V and 5 bases at J, with 4 bases between. The CDR3 DNA is TGCAGTGCTAGAGATAGGGAGACCCAGTACTTC. It encodes CSARDRETQYF.

The rearrangement joins TRBV19 to TRBJ1-1; no firm D call. The CDR3 contains 14 residues. From germline, CDR1 is LNHDA and CDR2 SQIVND (reference sequence). Trimming shortened V by 8 bases and J by 1 base, and 14 bases separated the two germline ends. Written as DNA, the CDR3 is TGTGCCAGTGGGCGCGGCAGAAAGAACACTGAAGCTTTCTTT. Protein product: CASGRGRKNTEAFF.

This clone showed up just a few times. The CDR3 sequence: CASSSRPALATEAFF. As DNA, the CDR3 is TGTGCCAGCAGCTCGAGACCTGCCCTGGCCACTGAAGCTTTCTTT. The rearrangement links TRBV7-2 to TRBJ1-1, with D unclear. Per the germline V gene, CDR1 is SGHTA and CDR2 is FQGNSA. The V end was cut by 4 bases, the J end by 4 bases, with 16 bases between. This CDR3 is 15 amino acids long.

This clone was recorded once. The genes are TRBV5-4 and TRBJ1-2; a weak D match, TRBD1 (6 bases). With 4 bases removed from V and 8 bases from J, the gap between germline ends came to 15 bases. CDR3 length: 13 residues. Germline V lookup: CDR1 SGHNT, CDR2 YYREEE (reference sequence). The CDR3 loop is CASSITGRKGYTF. The CDR3 bases are TGTGCCAGCAGCATAACAGGGAGGAAAGGCTACACCTTC.

The CDR3: CASSVGAGASTGELFF. CDR3 nucleotides: TGTGCCAGCAGCGTAGGGGCAGGGGCCAGCACCGGGGAGCTGTTTTTT. The chain is built from TRBV9 and TRBJ2-2; TRBD1 is a possible D gene (6 bases). The CDR3 length is 16 residues. CDR1 is SGDLS, CDR2 YYNGEE, per germline. The V and J ends lost 0 bases and 4 bases respectively, with 13 bases between them. The complete variable domain, with remaining parts taken from reference TRBV9 and TRBJ2-2, reads DSGVTQTPKHLITATGQRVTLRCSPRSGDLSVYWYQQSLDQGLQFLIQYYNGEERAKGNILERFSAQQFPDLHSELNLSSLELGDSALYFCASSVGAGASTGELFFGEGSRLTVL.

The chain has TRBV7-2 and TRBJ1-4; 7 positions match TRBD1. J lost 1 base, V lost 5 bases, and 4 bases had no gene match. Looked up from germline, CDR1 is SGHTA and CDR2 is FQGNSA. The CDR3 spans 15 residues. CDR3 in DNA: TGTGCCAGCAGCACGCAGGGGGGAACTAATGAAAAACTGTTTTTT. Protein product: CASSTQGGTNEKLFF.

The CDR3 is CASSLVPPGTYGYTF. CDR3 DNA: TGCGCCAGCAGCTTGGTACCCCCAGGGACTTATGGCTACACCTTC. The chain couples TRBV5-1 to TRBJ1-2; TRBD1 might be the D (5 bases). Trimming removed 0 bases from V and 5 bases from J, with 14 bases in between. CDR1 is SGHRS and CDR2 is YFSETQ in the germline V gene. This CDR3 contains 15 residues.

This chain connects TRBV6-5 to TRBJ2-2; D ambiguous. The CDR3 has 14 amino acids. The ends were cut back, 0 bases at V and 3 bases at J, with 5 bases in the middle. Germline V gene sequence: CDR1 MNHEY, CDR2 SVGAGI. This CDR3 reads CASSYSGDTGELFF. The CDR3 coding sequence is TGTGCCAGCAGTTACTCTGGGGACACCGGGGAGCTGTTTTTT.

The chain couples TRBV29-1 to TRBJ1-1; D may be TRBD1 (6 bases). This CDR3 has 13 residues. The germline V gene encodes CDR1 SQVTM and CDR2 ANQGSEA. V was cut by 3 bases and J by 0 bases, with 8 bases left in between. The DNA of the CDR3 is TGCAGCGTTGAGAGGGGGATGAACACTGAAGCTTTCTTT. This sequence encodes CSVERGMNTEAFF. The entire variable domain, with the rest obtained from reference TRBV29-1 and TRBJ1-1, is as follows: SAVISQKPSRDICQRGTSLTIQCQVDSQVTMMFWYRQQPGQSLTLIATANQGSEATYESGFVIDKFPISRPNLTFSTLTVSNMSPEDSSIYLCSVERGMNTEAFFGQGTRLTVV.

This chain joins TRBV28 and TRBJ1-1; D not certain. Per the germline V gene, CDR1 is MDHEN and CDR2 is SYDVKM. V was clipped by 1 base and J by 6 bases, with 15 bases between them. The CDR3 consists of 15 residues. The CDR3 protein is CASSLLHGSRAEAFF. The CDR3 nucleotides read TGTGCCAGCAGTTTATTGCACGGGAGCCGAGCTGAAGCTTTCTTT.

The J gene is TRBJ1-1, the V gene TRBV29-1; D is uncertain. This CDR3 is built from 12 residues. V lost 7 bases, J lost 7 bases, and 16 bases lay in between. Germline-derived CDR1 and CDR2 are SQVTM and ANQGSEA. CDR3 sequence: CSARSDGFEAFF. The CDR3 region has the DNA TGCAGCGCCCGTTCCGACGGGTTTGAAGCTTTCTTT. The variable domain in full, with the rest retrieved from reference TRBV29-1 and TRBJ1-1, is SAVISQKPSRDICQRGTSLTIQCQVDSQVTMMFWYRQQPGQSLTLIATANQGSEATYESGFVIDKFPISRPNLTFSTLTVSNMSPEDSSIYLCSARSDGFEAFFGQGTRLTVV.

The CDR3 reads CASRLIGQGRAEAFF. CDR3 coding DNA: TGTGCCAGCAGACTCATAGGACAGGGTCGAGCTGAAGCTTTCTTT. The gene calls are TRBV2 and TRBJ1-1; 8 nucleotides line up with TRBD1. Looked up from germline, CDR1 is SNHLY and CDR2 is FYNNEI. This CDR3 region has 15 residues. With V trimmed by 6 bases and J by 6 bases, 12 bases remained unmatched.

This chain links TRBV28 with TRBJ1-2; no clear D. Germline values: CDR1 MDHEN, CDR2 SYDVKM. The CDR3 is 15 amino acids. With 6 bases removed from V and 4 bases from J, the gap between germline ends came to 18 bases. The CDR3 DNA reads as TGTGCCAGCAGCCCTGAGGAGTGGGGTGTCTATGGCTACACCTTC. Its translation is CASSPEEWGVYGYTF.

The chain carries TRBV18 and TRBJ2-1; a possible D gene is TRBD1 (5 bases). V dropped 6 bases and J dropped 10 bases, with 13 bases sitting between them. The CDR3 totals 12 residues. Germline V lookup: CDR1 KGHSH, CDR2 LQKENI. In nucleotides, the CDR3 is TGTGCCAGCTCCCCTGGGGCAGCCGAGCAGTTCTTC. It yields the protein CASSPGAAEQFF.

The J gene is TRBJ2-7, the V gene TRBV28; D call uncertain. Germline assignment: CDR1 MDHEN and CDR2 SYDVKM. V was clipped by 5 bases and J by 2 bases, with 13 bases between them. The CDR3 is 14 residues long. CDR3 residues: CASSIQVSPYEQYF. The CDR3 DNA is TGTGCCAGCAGTATTCAGGTTTCGCCCTACGAGCAGTACTTC.

The chain carries TRBV29-1 and TRBJ2-2, with a weak D call TRBD2 (6 bases). Germline-derived CDR1 and CDR2 are SQVTM and ANQGSEA. The length of the CDR3 is 16 residues. V shed 7 bases and J shed 5 bases, with 23 bases lying between them. The CDR3 loop is CSASVGGGINTGELFF. DNA for the CDR3: TGCAGCGCGTCCGTGGGTGGCGGGATCAATACCGGGGAGCTGTTTTTT.

As to this clone: Germline is not matched at one junction end, which may reflect a read error. The CDR3 region is CASSLAIFQGGPLPYEQYF. The CDR3 nucleotides read TGTGCCAGCAGCCTAGCTATTTTCCAGGGGGGGCCACTTCCCTACGAGCAGTACTTC. The chain recombines TRBV7-2 with TRBJ2-7, with D perhaps being TRBD1 or TRBD2 (7 bases each). Germline V CDR1 and CDR2: SGHTA, FQGNSA. This CDR3 region has 19 residues.

The chain carries TRBV10-2 and TRBJ2-3; a weak D match, TRBD1 (6 bases). Germline assignment: CDR1 WSHSY and CDR2 SAAADI. This CDR3 has 12 amino acids. Trimming took off 2 bases at V and 9 bases at J, with 9 bases between the two ends. The CDR3 sequence is CASSEEGVTQYF. The CDR3 nucleotides are TGCGCCAGCAGTGAGGAGGGGGTGACGCAGTATTTT.

The rearrangement uses TRBV29-1 and TRBJ1-5, with 8 positions matching TRBD1. Unmatched junction bases numbered 6, after V lost 7 bases and J lost 4 bases. Germline values: CDR1 SQVTM, CDR2 ANQGSEA. This CDR3 is built from 13 residues. DNA for the CDR3: TGCAGCGCACGGGACAGGTCTAATCAGCCCCAGCATTTT. Amino acids: CSARDRSNQPQHF.

The chain joins TRBV29-1 to TRBJ2-5; 7 nucleotides agree with TRBD2. CDR1 and CDR2 from the germline V gene are SQVTM and ANQGSEA. The CDR3 spans 14 residues. V was pared by 5 bases and J by 1 base, with 7 bases of the junction left unmatched. The DNA of the CDR3 is TGCAGCGTTCTCCCAGCGGGGCTCCAAGAGACCCAGTACTTC. Translating gives CSVLPAGLQETQYF.

The V and J genes are TRBV25-1 and TRBJ1-1, with a possible D match to TRBD1 (6 bases). This CDR3 has 14 residues. Trimming left V 7 bases short and J 4 bases short, with 16 bases between. The germline V gene has CDR1 MGHDK and CDR2 SYGVNS. CDR3 sequence: CASTPTGQTTEAFF. In nucleotides, the CDR3 is TGTGCCAGCACCCCCACAGGGCAGACCACTGAAGCTTTCTTT.